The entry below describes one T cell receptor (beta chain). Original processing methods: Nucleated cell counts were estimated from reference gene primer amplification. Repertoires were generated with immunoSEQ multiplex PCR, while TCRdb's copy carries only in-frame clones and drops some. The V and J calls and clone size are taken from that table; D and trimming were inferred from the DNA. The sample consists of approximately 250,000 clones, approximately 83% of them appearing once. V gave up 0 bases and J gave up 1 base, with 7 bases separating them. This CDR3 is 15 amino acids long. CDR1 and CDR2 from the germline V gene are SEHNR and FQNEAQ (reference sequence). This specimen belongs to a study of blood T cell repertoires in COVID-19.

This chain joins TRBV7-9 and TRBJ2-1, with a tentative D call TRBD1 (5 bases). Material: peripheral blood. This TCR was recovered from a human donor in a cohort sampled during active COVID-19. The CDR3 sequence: CASSLAQGSYNEQFF. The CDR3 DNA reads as TGTGCCAGCAGCTTAGCCCAGGGATCCTACAATGAGCAGTTCTTC.